What follows describes a single TCR beta chain. Its antigen is unknown. The data are from a study of CXCR3-negative and CXCR3-positive naive CD8 T cells. Study results and caveats: TRB CDR3 hydrophobicity was greater in CXCR3-positive naive cells than in CXCR3-negative naive cells. Similar TRBV-TRBJ usage characterized naive CXCR3-negative and CXCR3-positive cells; memory cells differed. Freshly isolated PBMCs were used in most assays, given partial CXCR3 loss after freezing. Sequencing showed both naive subsets with comparably high diversity, and memory CD8+ cells much lower.

The TRB libraries of cDNA were built by UMI-labeled 5' RACE. TCRdb processed the 5' RACE reads again and assigns one entry to each CDR3 protein, with no DNA. The sample has roughly 55,000 distinct CDR3 sequences. The CDR3 has 14 residues. Germline V gene lookup returns CDR1 SNHLY and CDR2 FYNNEI. The chain uses TRBV2 and TRBJ2-2; the TRBD1 assignment by TCRdb is unverifiable without DNA. Sequencing was performed on naive CXCR3+ CD8+ T cells from blood. As to subset: CD45RO-CCR7+CD27+CD95- naive CD8+ T cells expressing CXCR3 (TNR3+). This clonotype was sampled from a human donor in good health. Some clones in this sample may be carry-over from other donors' samples. CDR3 protein: CASIGTGNTGELFF.